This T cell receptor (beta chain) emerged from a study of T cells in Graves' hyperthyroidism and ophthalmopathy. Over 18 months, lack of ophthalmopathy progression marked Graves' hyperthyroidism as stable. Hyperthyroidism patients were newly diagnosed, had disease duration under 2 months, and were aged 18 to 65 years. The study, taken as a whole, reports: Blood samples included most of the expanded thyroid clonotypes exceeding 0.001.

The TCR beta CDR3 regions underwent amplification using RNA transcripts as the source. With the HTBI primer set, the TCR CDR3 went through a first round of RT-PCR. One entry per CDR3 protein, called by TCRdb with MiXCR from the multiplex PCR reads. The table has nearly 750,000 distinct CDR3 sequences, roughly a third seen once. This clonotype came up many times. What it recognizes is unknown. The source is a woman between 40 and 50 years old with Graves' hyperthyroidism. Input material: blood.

Here the CDR3 reads CASSHRSNQPQHF. The CDR3 DNA reads TGTGCCAGCAGTCACCGGAGCAATCAGCCCCAGCATTTT. This chain links TRBV6-6 with TRBJ1-5; D not certain. Germline assignment: CDR1 MNHNY and CDR2 SVGAGI (reference sequence). V lost 5 bases and J lost 1, with 6 bases in between. CDR3 length: 13 residues.